Below are 32 T cell receptor beta chains sequenced from a single sample in a study of memory CD4+ T cells and cytomegalovirus serostatus. Assay: immunoSEQ multiplex PCR; the TCRdb copy retains only in-frame clones and omits some. The table shows around 50,000 clones, with 78% occurring only once. Single viable CD3+CD4+CD8-CD45RO+ cells were sorted as the memory CD4+ T cells. The sequenced sample consisted of memory CD4+ T cells from blood. The receptors come from an adult in good health and CMV-seronegative.

The rearrangement joins TRBV4-3 to TRBJ1-1; D remains unclear. This CDR3 spans 14 amino acids. Germline lookup yields CDR1 LGHNA and CDR2 YSLEER. V was shortened by 1 base and J by 1 base, with 7 bases between the two germline ends. In nucleotides, the CDR3 is TGCGCCAGCAGCCAAGTTGCCACGAACACTGAAGCTTTCTTT. It yields the protein CASSQVATNTEAFF.

The gene calls are TRBV19 and TRBJ1-1, with D tentatively TRBD1 (5 bases). This CDR3 has 12 residues. Germline CDR1 and CDR2: LNHDA and SQIVND (reference sequence). The ends were cut back, 4 bases at V and 11 bases at J, with 14 bases in the middle. CDR3 sequence (DNA): TGTGCCAGTAGTACAGGGTCTACTGGGGCTTTCTTT. Translated: CASSTGSTGAFF.

The rearrangement joins TRBV5-5 to TRBJ2-6; 7 bases line up with TRBD1. The V segment lost 4 bases and the J segment 4 bases; nucleotides outside the gene matches: 5. The CDR3 has 15 amino acids. Germline CDR1 is SGHKS and CDR2 is YYEKEE (reference sequence). CDR3 amino acids: CASSRTGSGANVLTF. CDR3 in DNA: TGTGCCAGCAGCCGGACAGGCTCCGGGGCCAACGTCCTGACTTTC.

The chain employs TRBV7-2 and TRBJ1-1; unclear D gene. CDR3 size: 13 residues. The V gene's germline CDR1 is SGHTA and CDR2 FQGNSA. V was shortened by 5 bases and J by 2 bases, with 9 bases between the two germline ends. This CDR3 reads CASSPGLNTEAFF. The DNA of the CDR3 is TGTGCCAGCAGCCCGGGCCTAAACACTGAAGCTTTCTTT.

For this clone: The junction departs from germline at one end; a sequencing error may be responsible. The gene calls are TRBV5-1 and TRBJ1-6, with D tentatively TRBD1 (6 bases). From germline, CDR1 is SGHRS and CDR2 YFSETQ. The CDR3 is made up of 16 amino acids. This CDR3 is CASSLVQGSDNSPPHF. CDR3 nucleotide sequence: TGCGCCAGCAGCTTGGTTCAGGGGAGCGATAATTCACCCCCCCACTTT.

The chain joins TRBV6-5 to TRBJ1-1; TRBD1 aligns across 9 bases. Looked up from germline, CDR1 is MNHEY and CDR2 is SVGAGI. After removal of 6 bases from V and 11 bases from J, the junction contained 10 bases not matched to a gene. The CDR3 loop spans 13 amino acids. The CDR3 region has the DNA TGTGCCAGCAGCCTCGTGACAGGGGGAGACGCTTTCTTT. Translating gives CASSLVTGGDAFF.

The chain couples TRBV7-6 to TRBJ1-1; no firm D call. The CDR3 is made up of 15 amino acids. From germline, CDR1 is SGHVS and CDR2 FNYEAQ. The V end lost 1 base, the J end lost 2 bases, and 11 bases lay between the germline ends. CDR3 amino acids: CASSLVTGINTEAFF. The CDR3, as DNA: TGTGCCAGCAGCTTAGTTACCGGGATAAACACTGAAGCTTTCTTT.

The J gene is TRBJ2-1, the V gene TRBV7-2; unclear D gene. The germline V gene encodes CDR1 SGHTA and CDR2 FQGNSA. This CDR3 is 16 amino acids long. Trimming pared 5 bases from V and 3 bases from J, leaving 17 bases between. The CDR3 reads CASSEQMSVVYNEQFF. DNA of the CDR3: TGTGCCAGCAGCGAACAGATGTCGGTTGTCTACAATGAGCAGTTCTTC.

This clone was seen only a few times. The chain's CDR3 is CASNLGTSYEQYF. Written as DNA, the CDR3 is TGTGCCAGCAACCTCGGGACTAGCTACGAGCAGTACTTC. The V gene is TRBV6-1, the J gene TRBJ2-7; 8 nucleotides align to TRBD2. This CDR3 has 13 residues. Germline CDR1 reads MNHNS; CDR2 reads SASEGT. The V and J ends lost 7 bases and 3 bases, in that order; junction bases with no gene match: 5.

CDR3 sequence reads: CASSSRHADPYGYTF. For the CDR3, the DNA is TGTGCCAGTAGTTCCAGACACGCAGACCCATATGGCTACACCTTC. The chain joins TRBV19 to TRBJ1-2; D not certain. CDR1 LNHDA and CDR2 SQIVND come from the germline V gene (reference sequence). Between the trimmed V and J ends, which lost 5 bases and 5 bases, there was a span of 18 bases. This CDR3 contains 15 residues.

This clone was counted between two and nine times. CDR3: CASSAQLQGAGEKLFF. The CDR3 DNA sequence: TGCGCCAGCAGCGCCCAATTACAGGGGGCTGGTGAAAAACTGTTTTTT. The chain has TRBV5-1 and TRBJ1-4; TRBD1 matches at 9 bases. This CDR3 has 16 residues. V dropped 4 bases and J dropped 7; count of bases not matched to a gene: 11. Germline lookup yields CDR1 SGHRS and CDR2 YFSETQ.

This clone has a single count. V gene TRBV20-1 combines with J gene TRBJ2-7, with D unresolved. There are 11 residues in the CDR3. Germline CDR1 and CDR2: DFQATT and SNEGSKA (reference sequence). The V gene lost 1 base and the J gene lost 4 bases, with 5 bases spanning the gap. CDR3 region: CSARATYEQYF. The CDR3, as DNA: TGCAGTGCTAGAGCGACATACGAGCAGTACTTC.

This chain links TRBV11-2 with TRBJ2-7; maybe TRBD1 (6 bases). The ends were cut back, 2 bases at V and 2 bases at J, with 13 bases in the middle. This CDR3 has 15 residues. Germline loops: CDR1 SGHAT, CDR2 FQNNGV. The CDR3 nucleotides read TGTGCCAGCAGCTTACCCGGGACACCTGCCTACGAGCAGTACTTC. It translates to CASSLPGTPAYEQYF.

This clone was recorded a few times. This CDR3 is CSVEDWGLRGVGETQYF. The DNA of the CDR3 is TGCAGCGTTGAAGATTGGGGCCTGAGGGGGGTCGGGGAGACCCAGTACTTC. This chain connects TRBV29-1 to TRBJ2-5, with D perhaps assigned TRBD1 or TRBD2 (6 bases each). Germline V gene data show CDR1 as SQVTM and CDR2 as ANQGSEA. CDR3 size: 17 residues. V was shortened by 0 bases and J by 5 bases, with 22 bases between the two germline ends.

This clone was counted a few times. The rearrangement joins TRBV6-1 to TRBJ1-2; 7 bases map to TRBD1. The trim removed 6 bases at V and 5 bases at J, leaving 9 bases unmatched. Germline V gene lookup returns CDR1 MNHNS and CDR2 SASEGT. CDR3 size: 14 residues. DNA of the CDR3: TGTGCCAGCAGGACTGACAGGGTCAGGTATGGCTACACCTTC. This codes for CASRTDRVRYGYTF.

This clone was seen more than once but under ten times. The chain has TRBV5-6 and TRBJ2-7; TRBD1 or TRBD2 may be the D gene (5 bases each). The CDR3 consists of 15 residues. Germline assignment: CDR1 SGHDT and CDR2 YYEEEE. The germline V and J ends were trimmed by 0 bases and 6 bases, with 16 bases remaining between them. The CDR3 sequence: CASSLAGTGYREQYF. The CDR3, as DNA: TGTGCCAGCAGCTTGGCAGGGACCGGGTACCGCGAGCAGTACTTC.

The chain combines TRBV7-2 with TRBJ1-1; D is perhaps TRBD1 (5 bases). The CDR3 is 13 amino acids. V dropped 0 bases and J dropped 8 bases, with 10 bases sitting between them. Per the germline V gene, CDR1 is SGHTA and CDR2 is FQGNSA. CDR3 in amino acids: CASSLAWEGEAFF. CDR3 nucleotide sequence: TGTGCCAGCAGCTTAGCGTGGGAGGGGGAAGCTTTCTTT.

The J gene is TRBJ1-1, the V gene TRBV30; no clear D gene. Trimming removed 5 bases from V and 1 base from J, with 5 bases in between. Germline CDR1 GTSNPN, CDR2 SVGIG (reference sequence). CDR3 size: 11 residues. The chain's CDR3 is CAWGGNTEAFF. The CDR3 coding sequence is TGTGCCTGGGGAGGGAACACTGAAGCTTTCTTT.

V usage is TRBV6-5 and J usage is TRBJ2-7, with D unclear. Trimming cost V 0 bases and J 2 bases, with 11 bases left between them. There are 15 residues in the CDR3. Germline V gene lookup returns CDR1 MNHEY and CDR2 SVGAGI. The CDR3, as DNA: TGTGCCAGCAGTTACTCAAAGGGAACCGCCTACGAGCAGTACTTC. Protein sequence: CASSYSKGTAYEQYF.

The rearrangement uses TRBV30 and TRBJ2-1; 8 nucleotides agree with TRBD1. V lost 1 base, J lost 10 bases, and 9 bases stayed unmatched. The germline V gene encodes CDR1 GTSNPN and CDR2 SVGIG (reference sequence). The CDR3 runs to 14 residues. The CDR3 nucleotides read TGTGCCTGGAGTGCAATGGCAGGGGGCGTAGAGCAGTTCTTC. It yields the protein CAWSAMAGGVEQFF.

The CDR3 sequence: CASSPSTANYGYTF. CDR3 coding DNA: TGTGCCAGCAGTCCTTCGACAGCTAACTATGGCTACACCTTC. The chain couples TRBV6-4 to TRBJ1-2; possible D gene TRBD1, 5 bases. V was trimmed by 5 bases and J by 0 bases, leaving 10 bases between them. Germline lookup yields CDR1 MRHNA and CDR2 SNTAGT. The CDR3 length is 14 residues.

The chain employs TRBV5-1 and TRBJ2-3; D possibly uses TRBD1 or TRBD2 (5 bases each). Between the trimmed V and J ends, which lost 0 bases and 6 bases, there was a span of 11 bases. The CDR3 is made up of 14 amino acids. Germline V gene sequence: CDR1 SGHRS, CDR2 YFSETQ. The CDR3 DNA is TGCGCCAGCAGCTTGGGTCAGGGCGGGGATACGCAGTATTTT. Protein: CASSLGQGGDTQYF. The full variable domain, its missing parts supplied by reference TRBV5-1 and TRBJ2-3, is KAGVTQTPRYLIKTRGQQVTLSCSPISGHRSVSWYQQTPGQGLQFLFEYFSETQRNKGNFPGRFSGRQFSNSRSEMNVSTLELGDSALYLCASSLGQGGDTQYFGPGTRLTVL.

The chain is built from TRBV7-2 and TRBJ2-7; D not certain. From germline, CDR1 is SGHTA and CDR2 FQGNSA. The CDR3 totals 12 residues. The V end lost 6 bases, the J end lost 2 bases, and 8 bases lay between the germline ends. CDR3 nucleotide sequence: TGTGCCAGCAGTCCCCGGGCCTACGAGCAGTACTTC. As protein: CASSPRAYEQYF.

The rearrangement joins TRBV2 to TRBJ1-3, with D hard to call. V lost 6 bases and J 0 bases, leaving 24 bases between the germline ends. CDR1 is SNHLY, CDR2 FYNNEI, per germline. The CDR3 loop spans 19 amino acids. The CDR3 DNA reads TGTGCCAGCAGGAAAGGGCCCTACAAGATCCCCAACTCTGGAAACACCATATATTTT. It yields the protein CASRKGPYKIPNSGNTIYF. Using reference TRBV2 and TRBJ1-3 for the parts outside the CDR3, the full variable domain is EPEVTQTPSHQVTQMGQEVILRCVPISNHLYFYWYRQILGQKVEFLVSFYNNEISEKSEIFDDQFSVERPDGSNFTLKIRSTKLEDSAMYFCASRKGPYKIPNSGNTIYFGEGSWLTVV.

This clone has just a few counts. The J gene is TRBJ1-1, the V gene TRBV19; 11 nucleotides agree with TRBD1. V lost 6 bases to trimming and J lost 4 bases; unmatched junction nucleotides: 1. CDR3 length: 13 residues. The germline CDR1 and CDR2 sequences are LNHDA and SQIVND (reference sequence). CDR3 sequence reads: CASSGTGGTEAFF. CDR3 DNA: TGTGCCAGTAGCGGGACAGGGGGCACTGAAGCTTTCTTT.

This chain connects TRBV27 to TRBJ2-3; D ambiguous. The CDR3 loop spans 11 amino acids. V shed 7 bases and J shed 3 bases, with 5 bases lying between them. Germline V gene lookup returns CDR1 MNHEY and CDR2 SMNVEV (reference sequence). The CDR3 sequence: CASMTTDTQYF. CDR3 nucleotide sequence: TGTGCCAGCATGACAACAGATACGCAGTATTTT.

This chain connects TRBV7-2 to TRBJ1-2, with TRBD1 identical over 9 bases. Trimming cost V 5 bases and J 7 bases; bases outside gene matches: 5. Germline CDR1 and CDR2: SGHTA and FQGNSA. The CDR3 is made up of 13 amino acids. CDR3 region: CASSHGQGFGYTF. DNA of the CDR3: TGTGCCAGCAGCCACGGACAGGGGTTTGGCTACACCTTC.

The gene calls are TRBV7-6 and TRBJ2-3, with D possibly being TRBD2 (6 bases). V dropped 2 bases and J dropped 2 bases, with 11 bases sitting between them. The CDR3 is 15 residues long. Per germline, CDR1 SGHVS and CDR2 FNYEAQ. CDR3 residues: CASSLLGGDTDTQYF. In nucleotides, the CDR3 is TGTGCCAGCAGCTTACTAGGCGGGGACACAGATACGCAGTATTTT.

The genes are TRBV5-1 and TRBJ1-1; D call uncertain. CDR1 and CDR2 (germline): SGHRS, YFSETQ. V lost 4 bases to trimming and J lost 4 bases, with 14 bases between them. There are 14 residues in the CDR3. The CDR3 coding sequence is TGCGCCAGCAGCCAAGACCCGGGCGGCACTGAAGCTTTCTTT. Protein: CASSQDPGGTEAFF.

The chain combines TRBV2 with TRBJ2-4; 12 nucleotides match TRBD2. J gave up 9 bases and V 6 bases, and 12 bases lay outside the gene matches. There are 16 residues in the CDR3. In germline, CDR1 is SNHLY, CDR2 FYNNEI. CDR3 in amino acids: CASSPSGGGFVSIQYF. CDR3 in DNA: TGTGCCAGCAGCCCTAGCGGGGGGGGGTTTGTTAGCATTCAGTACTTC.

This clone was counted once. The chain has TRBV9 and TRBJ2-2; 7 bases align to TRBD1. The CDR3 runs to 15 residues. Germline assignment: CDR1 SGDLS and CDR2 YYNGEE. The J segment lost 5 bases and the V segment lost 4 bases, leaving 8 bases of the junction unmatched. This chain's CDR3 is CASSSTGKWTGELFF. In nucleotides, the CDR3 is TGTGCCAGCAGCTCGACAGGGAAATGGACCGGGGAGCTGTTTTTT.

V usage is TRBV7-2 and J usage is TRBJ1-2; the D is unclear. Trimming cost V 5 bases and J 8 bases, with 15 bases left between them. This CDR3 spans 13 amino acids. The germline CDR1 and CDR2 sequences are SGHTA and FQGNSA. CDR3 nucleotide sequence: TGTGCCAGCAGCCCCCTGTATTCTGAGGGCTACACCTTC. This codes for CASSPLYSEGYTF.